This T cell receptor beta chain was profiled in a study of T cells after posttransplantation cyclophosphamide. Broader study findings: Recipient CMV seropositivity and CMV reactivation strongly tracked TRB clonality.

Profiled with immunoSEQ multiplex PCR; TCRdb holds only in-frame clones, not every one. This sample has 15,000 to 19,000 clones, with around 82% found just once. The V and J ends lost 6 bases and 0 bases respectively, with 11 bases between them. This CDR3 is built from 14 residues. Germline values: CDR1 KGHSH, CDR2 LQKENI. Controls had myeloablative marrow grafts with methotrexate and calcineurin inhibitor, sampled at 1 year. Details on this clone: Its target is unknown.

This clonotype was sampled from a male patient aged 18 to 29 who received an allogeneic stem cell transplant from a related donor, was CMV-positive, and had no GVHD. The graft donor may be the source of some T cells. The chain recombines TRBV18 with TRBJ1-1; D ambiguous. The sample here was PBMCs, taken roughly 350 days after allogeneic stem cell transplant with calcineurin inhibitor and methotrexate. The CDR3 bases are TGTGCCAGCTCTACTGACTACATGAACACTGAAGCTTTCTTT. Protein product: CASSTDYMNTEAFF.